Following are 16 T cell receptor beta chains from one sample sequenced in a study of ipilimumab plus nivolumab after autologous stem cell transplantation. Repertoires were generated with immunoSEQ multiplex PCR, while TCRdb's copy carries only in-frame clones and drops some. Here the sample spans about 15,000 clones, more than 70% being singletons. The source was PBMCs, collected in a trial of ipilimumab plus nivolumab as post-transplant consolidation. These receptors all come from a male donor with diffuse large B-cell lymphoma.

The chain links TRBV14 to TRBJ2-5; D might be TRBD2 (5 bases). This CDR3 region has 15 residues. V shed 0 bases and J shed 4 bases, with 12 bases lying between them. Per the germline V gene, CDR1 is SGHDN and CDR2 is FVKESK. CDR3 region: CASSQDVGNGETQYF. The CDR3 coding sequence is TGTGCCAGCAGCCAAGATGTCGGGAATGGAGAGACCCAGTACTTC.

This rearrangement joins TRBV9 to TRBJ2-1, with D perhaps being TRBD1 or TRBD2 (5 bases each). Deletions cut 4 bases from V and 9 bases from J, with 17 bases between. The CDR3 sequence is 14 residues long. The germline V gene encodes CDR1 SGDLS and CDR2 YYNGEE. This chain's CDR3 is CASSPGAPSGEQFF. CDR3 nucleotide sequence: TGTGCCAGCAGCCCCGGGGCTCCATCCGGTGAGCAGTTCTTC.

The genes are TRBV10-3 and TRBJ2-1; 12 bases line up with TRBD2. Germline values: CDR1 ENHRY, CDR2 SYGVKD. This CDR3 contains 16 residues. Germline trimming cut 8 bases from V and 2 bases from J; bases unmatched to any gene: 7. CDR3 protein: CAIGTSGGLAYNEQFF. For the CDR3, the DNA is TGTGCCATCGGCACTAGCGGGGGGCTGGCCTACAATGAGCAGTTCTTC.

This chain's CDR3 is CASSPGTDTQYF. The DNA of the CDR3 is TGTGCCAGCAGCCCAGGCACAGATACGCAGTATTTT. The chain employs TRBV5-4 and TRBJ2-3; D gene uncertain. This CDR3 is built from 12 residues. Trimming pared 4 bases from V and 1 base from J, leaving 4 bases between. The germline CDR1 and CDR2 sequences are SGHNT and YYREEE (reference sequence).

The chain couples TRBV18 to TRBJ1-3; TRBD1 aligns across 9 bases. The length of the CDR3 is 18 residues. Trimming removed 3 bases from V and 2 bases from J; junction bases left unmatched: 11. Germline V CDR1 and CDR2: KGHSH, LQKENI. CDR3 in DNA: TGTGCCAGCTCACCCTCTACCCGGGACAGGGACCCTGGAAACACCATATATTTT. Translated: CASSPSTRDRDPGNTIYF.

This rearrangement joins TRBV27 to TRBJ2-1, with D hard to call. This CDR3 has 16 residues. V shed 5 bases and J shed 6 bases, with 20 bases lying between them. The germline CDR1 and CDR2 sequences are MNHEY and SMNVEV (reference sequence). The DNA for the CDR3 is TGTGCCAGCAGTACATTCGACTCCCCGTGGGGCAATGAGCAGTTCTTC. It is translated as CASSTFDSPWGNEQFF.

The V call is TRBV2, the J call TRBJ1-3, with D hard to call. Deletions cut 4 bases from V and 0 bases from J, with 13 bases between. Germline-derived CDR1 and CDR2 are SNHLY and FYNNEI. CDR3 length: 16 residues. In DNA, the CDR3 is TGTGCCAGCAGTGGGAACCGAGCCAGCTCTGGAAACACCATATATTTT. Amino acid sequence: CASSGNRASSGNTIYF.

The chain has TRBV10-3 and TRBJ2-5, with D possibly TRBD1 on 5 matching bases. Deletions cut 6 bases from V and 0 bases from J, with 11 bases between. CDR3 length: 14 residues. The V gene's germline CDR1 is ENHRY and CDR2 SYGVKD. CDR3 DNA: TGTGCCATCAGGGAGACAGAGTACCAAGAGACCCAGTACTTC. This sequence encodes CAIRETEYQETQYF.

The chain is built from TRBV7-9 and TRBJ2-3; the D gene could be TRBD1 or TRBD2 (5 bases each). Trimming shortened V by 3 bases and J by 0 bases, and 10 bases separated the two germline ends. The germline V gene has CDR1 SEHNR and CDR2 FQNEAQ (reference sequence). This CDR3 has 15 residues. The CDR3 spells CASSFGGPSTDTQYF. The CDR3, as DNA: TGTGCCAGCAGCTTTGGGGGACCGAGCACAGATACGCAGTATTTT.

The V call is TRBV5-4, the J call TRBJ1-2; D remains unclear. The CDR3 extends over 13 amino acids. Trimming shortened V by 2 bases and J by 6 bases, and 11 bases separated the two germline ends. The V gene's germline CDR1 is SGHNT and CDR2 YYREEE (reference sequence). The CDR3 reads CASSLIGEDGYTF. DNA for the CDR3: TGTGCCAGCAGCTTAATTGGGGAGGATGGCTACACCTTC.

Concerning this clone: The junction shows a germline mismatch at one end, possibly a read error. This sequence joins TRBV12-5 and TRBJ2-1; 8 bases map to TRBD1. Germline CDR1 reads LGHNT; CDR2 reads FRNRAP. This CDR3 has 15 residues. The CDR3 nucleotides are TGTGCTAGTGCTTTGGGGGGACAGGCCTACAATGAGCAGTTCTTC. Its translation: CASALGGQAYNEQFF.

The chain employs TRBV2 and TRBJ1-4; D is perhaps TRBD1 (6 bases). Per the germline V gene, CDR1 is SNHLY and CDR2 is FYNNEI. The CDR3 covers 15 residues. V shed 6 bases and J shed 8 bases, with 19 bases lying between them. The CDR3, as DNA: TGTGCCAGCAGCGGGGATGGTTTAAGGGGGGAAAAACTGTTTTTT. This gives the protein CASSGDGLRGEKLFF.

The V and J genes are TRBV19 and TRBJ2-7, with D hard to call. V shed 10 bases and J shed 5 bases, with 6 bases lying between them. This CDR3 is 9 amino acids long. Germline assignment: CDR1 LNHDA and CDR2 SQIVND (reference sequence). The CDR3 loop reads CATGHEQYF. DNA of the CDR3: TGTGCCACAGGCCACGAGCAGTACTTC.

The chain couples TRBV7-3 to TRBJ2-7, with TRBD2 matching over 11 bases. Germline V gives CDR1 SGHTA, CDR2 FQGTGA. V lost 5 bases and J lost 0; bases outside the gene matches: 3. This CDR3 spans 15 amino acids. The CDR3 DNA is TGTGCCAGCAGCCGAACTAGCGGGAGCTCCTACGAGCAGTACTTC. Residues: CASSRTSGSSYEQYF. The full variable domain, rest sourced from reference TRBV7-3 and TRBJ2-7, is GAGVSQTPSNKVTEKGKYVELRCDPISGHTALYWYRQSLGQGPEFLIYFQGTGAADDSGLPNDRFFAVRPEGSVSTLKIQRTERGDSAVYLCASSRTSGSSYEQYFGPGTRLTVT.

The V call is TRBV9, the J call TRBJ1-3; D possibly corresponds to TRBD1 (5 bases). V lost 0 bases, J lost 2 bases, and 12 bases lay in between. This CDR3 comprises 16 residues. Looked up from germline, CDR1 is SGDLS and CDR2 is YYNGEE. The CDR3 protein is CASSVAGKAAGNTIYF. CDR3 sequence (DNA): TGTGCCAGCAGCGTAGCAGGGAAAGCGGCTGGAAACACCATATATTTT.

The count of this clone is one. The chain is built from TRBV7-9 and TRBJ2-5; 9 bases are shared with TRBD1. This CDR3 is built from 14 residues. The V segment lost 4 bases and the J segment 4 bases; nucleotides outside the gene matches: 4. Germline V lookup: CDR1 SEHNR, CDR2 FQNEAQ (reference sequence). This CDR3 reads CASSSDRGVETQYF. The CDR3 nucleotides read TGTGCCAGCAGCTCTGACAGGGGGGTAGAGACCCAGTACTTC.